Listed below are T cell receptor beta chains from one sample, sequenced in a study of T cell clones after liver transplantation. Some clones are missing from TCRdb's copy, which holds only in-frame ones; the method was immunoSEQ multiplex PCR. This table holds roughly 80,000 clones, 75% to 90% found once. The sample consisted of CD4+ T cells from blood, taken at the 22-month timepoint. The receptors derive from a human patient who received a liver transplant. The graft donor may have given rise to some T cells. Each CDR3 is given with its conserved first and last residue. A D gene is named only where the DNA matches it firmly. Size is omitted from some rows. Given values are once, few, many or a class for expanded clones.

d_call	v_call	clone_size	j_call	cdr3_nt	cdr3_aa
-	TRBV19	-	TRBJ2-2	TGTGCCAGCGGCCACAAGCAGAACACCGGGGAGCTGTTTTTT	CASGHKQNTGELFF
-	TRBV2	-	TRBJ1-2	TGTGCCAGCACCGGGACGGTTACACCTTATGGCTACACCTTC	CASTGTVTPYGYTF
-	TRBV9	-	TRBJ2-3	TGTGCCAGCAGCCTAATGGGAACTATTGGCACAGATACGCAGTATTTT	CASSLMGTIGTDTQYF
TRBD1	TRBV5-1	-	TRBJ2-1	TGCGCCAGCAGCTCGAGACAGGGCTCAGGCTACAATGAGCAGTTCTTC	CASSSRQGSGYNEQFF
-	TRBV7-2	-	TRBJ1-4	TGTGCCAGCAGCTTATTTGTTAATAATGAAAAACTGTTTTTT	CASSLFVNNEKLFF
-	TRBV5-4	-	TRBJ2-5	TGTGCCAGCAGCTCTACCCGACTCCTTTACCAAGAGACCCAGTACTTC	CASSSTRLLYQETQYF
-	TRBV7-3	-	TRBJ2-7	TGTGCCAGCAGCTTAGGCGCTCACTCGGGCGAGCAGTACTTC	CASSLGAHSGEQYF
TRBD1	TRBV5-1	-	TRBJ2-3	TGCGCCAGCAGCCTCACAGGGGGACGGGGCACAGATACGCAGTATTTT	CASSLTGGRGTDTQYF
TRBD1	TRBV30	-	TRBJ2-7	TGTGCCTGGAGTGGGACAGGGAAAAAGAACGAGCAGTACTTC	CAWSGTGKKNEQYF
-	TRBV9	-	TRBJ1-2	TGTGCCAGCAGCGTAGCGGGTAATGCCGCCGGCTACACCTTC	CASSVAGNAAGYTF
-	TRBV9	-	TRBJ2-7	TGTGCCAGCAGCGTAGTCGGACCTCACTACGAGCAGTACTTC	CASSVVGPHYEQYF
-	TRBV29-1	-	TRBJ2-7	TGCAGCGTTGACCACCCTCGTTACGAGCAGTACTTC	CSVDHPRYEQYF
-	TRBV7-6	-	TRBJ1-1	TGTGCCAGCAGCGCCGGGGGGAACACTGAAGCTTTCTTT	CASSAGGNTEAFF
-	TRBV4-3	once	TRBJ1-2	TGCGCCAGCAGCCGGCCGGGTGGGACTGGCGGCTACACCTTC	CASSRPGGTGGYTF
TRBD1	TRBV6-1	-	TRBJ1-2	TGTGCCAGCAGTGAAGGACGGGACAGGGGACTATATGGCTACACCTTC	CASSEGRDRGLYGYTF
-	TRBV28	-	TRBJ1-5	TGTGCCAGCTCAGGGAGCAATCAGCCCCAGCATTTT	CASSGSNQPQHF
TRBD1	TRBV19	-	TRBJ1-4	TGTGCCAGTAGTATGGCGGGACAGGGTGGTGAAAAACTGTTTTTT	CASSMAGQGGEKLFF
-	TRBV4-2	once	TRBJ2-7	TGTGCCAGCAGCCAAGGGCAGGGCTCCTACGAGCAGTACTTC	CASSQGQGSYEQYF
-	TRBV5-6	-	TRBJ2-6	TGTGCCAGCAGCTTGGTAAGCGCTGGGGCCAACGTCCTGACTTTC	CASSLVSAGANVLTF
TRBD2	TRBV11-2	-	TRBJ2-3	TGTGCCAGCAGCCGAACCGGAGGGCTAGCGGGAGTGGATACGCAGTATTTT	CASSRTGGLAGVDTQYF
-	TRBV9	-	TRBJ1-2	TGTGCCAGCAGCGTAGGGATCGGGGTGGAAGGCTACACCTTC	CASSVGIGVEGYTF
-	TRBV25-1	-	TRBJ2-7	TGTGCCAGCAGTGGGAATTACTACGAGCAGTACTTC	CASSGNYYEQYF
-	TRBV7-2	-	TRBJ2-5	TGTGCCAGCAGCCTAGGGGCCTACGGAGAGACCCAGTACTTC	CASSLGAYGETQYF
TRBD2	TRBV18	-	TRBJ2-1	TGTGCCAGCTCACCATTTGCTAGCGGGTCCTACAATGAGCAGTTCTTC	CASSPFASGSYNEQFF
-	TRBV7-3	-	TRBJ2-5	TGTGCCAGCAGCTTATCCGGGGGGCTTTGGGAGACCCAGTACTTC	CASSLSGGLWETQYF
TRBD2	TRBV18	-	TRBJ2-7	TGTGCCAGCTCACCCAGCCCAGCCGCACTAGCGGGAGGTACCCCTCTTTACGAGCAGTACTTC	CASSPSPAALAGGTPLYEQYF
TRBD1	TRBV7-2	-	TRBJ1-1	TGTGCCAGCAGCGTGGACAGGGGGCGAGCTTTCTTT	CASSVDRGRAFF
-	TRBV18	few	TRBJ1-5	TGTGCCAGCTCACCACCGGGGGTCAAACCCCAGCATTTT	CASSPPGVKPQHF
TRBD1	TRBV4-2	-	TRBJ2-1	TGTGCCAGCAGCCAAGATGGATGGGGGACAGGGGGCAGGAATGAGCAGTTCTTC	CASSQDGWGTGGRNEQFF
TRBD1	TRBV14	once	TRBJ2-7	TGTGCCAGCAGCCCCCGAATGGGGTCCGGACAGGGGGCCTACGAGCAGTACTTC	CASSPRMGSGQGAYEQYF
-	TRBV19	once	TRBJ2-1	TGTGCCAGTAGTACGAGGACTGGTAAGTCCTACAATGAGCAGTTCTTC	CASSTRTGKSYNEQFF
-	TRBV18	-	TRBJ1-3	TGTGCCAGCTCCCCTGATGGGAGCTCTGGAAACACCATATATTTT	CASSPDGSSGNTIYF
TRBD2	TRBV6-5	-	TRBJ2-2	TGTGCCAGCAGTGTCGGGGGGGCAGACACCGGGGAGCTGTTTTTT	CASSVGGADTGELFF
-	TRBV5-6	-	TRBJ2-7	TGTGCCAGCAGCTTGGAGGTAGTCGGCAGGTCCTACGAGCAGTACTTC	CASSLEVVGRSYEQYF
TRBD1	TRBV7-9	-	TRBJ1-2	TGTGCCGGACAGGGACAGGGTGATCGTGTGGGTGGCTACACCTTC	CAGQGQGDRVGGYTF
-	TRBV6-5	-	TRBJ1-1	TGTGCCAGCACCCGTCTCTTGAGCACTGAAGCTTTCTTT	CASTRLLSTEAFF
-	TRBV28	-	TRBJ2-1	TGTGCCAGCTCCCCAGGGGTTCGGGATGAGCAGTTCTTC	CASSPGVRDEQFF
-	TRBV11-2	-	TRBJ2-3	TGTGCCAGCAGCTGGAATTATCGATCGCGGGGAAACACAGATACGCAGTATTTT	CASSWNYRSRGNTDTQYF
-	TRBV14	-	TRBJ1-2	TGTGCCAGCAGCCCTATACAGGGTCGGGGCTACACCTTC	CASSPIQGRGYTF
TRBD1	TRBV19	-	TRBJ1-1	TGTGCCAGTAGTATATTTGGACAGGGGATGCGGATGAACACTGAAGCTTTCTTT	CASSIFGQGMRMNTEAFF
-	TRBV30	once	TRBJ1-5	TGTGCCTGGAGTGTACTTAATAGCAATCAGCCCCAGCATTTT	CAWSVLNSNQPQHF
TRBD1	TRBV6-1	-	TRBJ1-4	TGTGCCAGCAGTGGGACAGGGGGCAGAACTAATGAAAAACTGTTTTTT	CASSGTGGRTNEKLFF
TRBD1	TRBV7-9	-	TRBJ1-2	TGTGCCAGCAGCCAGGGACAGAACCTTAACTATGGCTACACCTTC	CASSQGQNLNYGYTF
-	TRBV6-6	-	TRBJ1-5	TGTGCCAGCGGTCGTGAGGATAGCAATCAGCCCCAGCATTTT	CASGREDSNQPQHF
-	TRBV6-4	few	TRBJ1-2	TGTGCCAGCAGTGAAGAAGGGGGACGCGGCTACACCTTC	CASSEEGGRGYTF
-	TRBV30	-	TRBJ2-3	TGTGCCTGGGCTCGGGGGAGAAGCACAGATACGCAGTATTTT	CAWARGRSTDTQYF
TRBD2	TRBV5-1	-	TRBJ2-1	TGCGCCAGCAGCTTGGTTTCAGCGGGGGGCGGCCACAATGAGCAGTTCTTC	CASSLVSAGGGHNEQFF
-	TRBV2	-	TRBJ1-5	TGTGCCAGTGGCAATCAGCCCCAGCATTTT	CASGNQPQHF
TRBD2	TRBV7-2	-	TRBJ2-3	TGTGCCACAGCGGGGGGGTCAGATACGCAGTATTTT	CATAGGSDTQYF
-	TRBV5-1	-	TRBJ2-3	TGCGCCAGCAGCTTGGAAATTTTAATTGGCACAGATACGCAGTATTTT	CASSLEILIGTDTQYF
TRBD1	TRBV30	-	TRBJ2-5	TGTGCCTGCCATGGGGACAGGGTGATTCAAGAGACCCAGTACTTC	CACHGDRVIQETQYF
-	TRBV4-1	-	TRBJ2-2	TGCGCCAGCAGCCAAGATAGTGGTATCAGGCTCGGAGAGCTGTTTTTT	CASSQDSGIRLGELFF
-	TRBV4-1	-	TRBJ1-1	TGCGCCAGCAGCCATGGAGGATCGGGCTTCGGAAACACTGAAGCTTTCTTT	CASSHGGSGFGNTEAFF
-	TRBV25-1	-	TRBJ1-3	TGTGCCAGCAGTTCCTCATTGAGCTCTGGAAACACCATATATTTT	CASSSSLSSGNTIYF
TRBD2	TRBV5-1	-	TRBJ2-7	TGCGCCAGCAGCACGACTAGCGGGGGAGTCTACGAGCAGTACTTC	CASSTTSGGVYEQYF